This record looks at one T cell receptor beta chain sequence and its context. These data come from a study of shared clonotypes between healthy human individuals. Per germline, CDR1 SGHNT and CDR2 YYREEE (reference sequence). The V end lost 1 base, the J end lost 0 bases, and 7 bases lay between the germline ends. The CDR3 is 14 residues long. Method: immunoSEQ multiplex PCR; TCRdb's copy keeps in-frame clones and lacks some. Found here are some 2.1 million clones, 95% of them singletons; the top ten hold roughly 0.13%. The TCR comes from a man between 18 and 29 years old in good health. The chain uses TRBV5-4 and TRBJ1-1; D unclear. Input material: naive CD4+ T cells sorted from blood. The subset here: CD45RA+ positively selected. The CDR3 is CASSLSQVNTEAFF. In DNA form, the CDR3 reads TGTGCCAGCAGCTTGAGTCAGGTGAACACTGAAGCTTTCTTT.